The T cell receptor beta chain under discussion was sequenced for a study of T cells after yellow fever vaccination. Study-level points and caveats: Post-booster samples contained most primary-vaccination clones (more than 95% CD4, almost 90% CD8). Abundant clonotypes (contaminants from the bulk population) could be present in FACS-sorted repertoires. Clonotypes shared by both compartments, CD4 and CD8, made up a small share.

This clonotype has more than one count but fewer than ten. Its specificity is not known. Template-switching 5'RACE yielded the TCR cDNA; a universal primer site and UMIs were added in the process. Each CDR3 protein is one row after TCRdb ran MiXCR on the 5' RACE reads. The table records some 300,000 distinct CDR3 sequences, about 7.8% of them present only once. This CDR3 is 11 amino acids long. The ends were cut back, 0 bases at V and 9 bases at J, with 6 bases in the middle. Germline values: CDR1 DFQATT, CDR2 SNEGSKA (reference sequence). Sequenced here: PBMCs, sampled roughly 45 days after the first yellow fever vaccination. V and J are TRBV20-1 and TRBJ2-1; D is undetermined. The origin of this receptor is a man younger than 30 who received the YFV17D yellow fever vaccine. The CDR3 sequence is CSARDNAEQFF. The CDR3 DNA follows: TGCAGTGCTAGAGATAACGCTGAGCAGTTCTTC.